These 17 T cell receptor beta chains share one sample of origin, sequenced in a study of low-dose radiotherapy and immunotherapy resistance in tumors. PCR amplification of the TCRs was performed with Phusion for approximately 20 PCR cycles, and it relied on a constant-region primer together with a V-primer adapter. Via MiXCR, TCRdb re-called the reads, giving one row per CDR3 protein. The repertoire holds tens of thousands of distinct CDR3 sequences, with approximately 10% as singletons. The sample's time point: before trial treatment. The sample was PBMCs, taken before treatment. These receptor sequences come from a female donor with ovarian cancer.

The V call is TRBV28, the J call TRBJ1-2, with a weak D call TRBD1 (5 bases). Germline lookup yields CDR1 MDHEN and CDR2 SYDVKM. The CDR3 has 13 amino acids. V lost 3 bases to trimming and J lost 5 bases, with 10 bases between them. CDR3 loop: CASSLGGAYGYTF. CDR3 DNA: TGTGCCAGCAGTTTGGGGGGTGCATATGGCTACACCTTC.

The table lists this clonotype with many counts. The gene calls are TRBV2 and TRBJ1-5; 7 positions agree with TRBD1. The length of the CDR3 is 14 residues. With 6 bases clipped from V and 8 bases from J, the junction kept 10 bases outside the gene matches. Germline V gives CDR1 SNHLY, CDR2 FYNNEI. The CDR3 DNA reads TGTGCCAGCAGCCGCCGGGACAGACTCGAGCCCCAGCATTTT. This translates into CASSRRDRLEPQHF.

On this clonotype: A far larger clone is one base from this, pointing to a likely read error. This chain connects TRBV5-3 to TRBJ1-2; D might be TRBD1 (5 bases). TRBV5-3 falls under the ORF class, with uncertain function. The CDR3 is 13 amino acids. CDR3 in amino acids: CASSPGPNYDYTF. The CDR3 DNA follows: TGTGCCAGCTCTCCGGGACCGAACTATGACTACACCTTC.

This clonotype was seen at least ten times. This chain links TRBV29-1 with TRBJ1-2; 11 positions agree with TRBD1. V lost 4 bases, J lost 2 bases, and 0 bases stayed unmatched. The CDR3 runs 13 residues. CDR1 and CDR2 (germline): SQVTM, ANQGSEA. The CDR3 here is CSVGDRGNYGYTF. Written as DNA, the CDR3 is TGCAGCGTTGGGGACAGGGGGAACTATGGCTACACCTTC.

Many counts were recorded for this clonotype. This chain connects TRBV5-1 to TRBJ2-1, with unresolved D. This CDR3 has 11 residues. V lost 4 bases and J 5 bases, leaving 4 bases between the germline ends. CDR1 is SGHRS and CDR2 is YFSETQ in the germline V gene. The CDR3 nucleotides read TGCGCCAGCAGCGTTGACAATGAGCAGTTCTTC. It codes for CASSVDNEQFF.

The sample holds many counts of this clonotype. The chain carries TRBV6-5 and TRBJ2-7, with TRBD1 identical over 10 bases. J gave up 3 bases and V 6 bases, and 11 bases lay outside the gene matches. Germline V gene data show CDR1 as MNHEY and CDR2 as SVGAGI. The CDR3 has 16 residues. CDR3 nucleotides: TGTGCCAGCAGCCACCTGTCCCGGGACAGGGGCTACGAGCAGTACTTC. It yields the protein CASSHLSRDRGYEQYF.

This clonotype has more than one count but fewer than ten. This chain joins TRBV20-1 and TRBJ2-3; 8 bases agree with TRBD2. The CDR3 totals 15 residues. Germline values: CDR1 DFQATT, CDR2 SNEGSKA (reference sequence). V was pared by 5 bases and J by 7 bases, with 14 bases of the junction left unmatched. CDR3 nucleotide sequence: TGCAGTGCTGGCCCTCTACCGGGAGGGCTACATACGCAGTATTTT. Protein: CSAGPLPGGLHTQYF.

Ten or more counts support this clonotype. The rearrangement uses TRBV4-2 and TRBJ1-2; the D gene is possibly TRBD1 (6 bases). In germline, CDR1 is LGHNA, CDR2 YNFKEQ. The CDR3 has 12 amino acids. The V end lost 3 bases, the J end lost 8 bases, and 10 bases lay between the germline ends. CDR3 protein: CASSHGGGGYTF. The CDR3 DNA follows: TGTGCCAGCAGCCATGGGGGCGGGGGCTACACCTTC.

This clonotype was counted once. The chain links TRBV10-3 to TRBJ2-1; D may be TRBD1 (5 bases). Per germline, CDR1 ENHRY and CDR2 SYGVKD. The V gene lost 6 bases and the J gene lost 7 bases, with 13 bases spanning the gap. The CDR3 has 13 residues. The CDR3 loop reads CAIRSQGPNEQFF. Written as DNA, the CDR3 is TGTGCCATCAGGTCCCAGGGTCCGAATGAGCAGTTCTTC.

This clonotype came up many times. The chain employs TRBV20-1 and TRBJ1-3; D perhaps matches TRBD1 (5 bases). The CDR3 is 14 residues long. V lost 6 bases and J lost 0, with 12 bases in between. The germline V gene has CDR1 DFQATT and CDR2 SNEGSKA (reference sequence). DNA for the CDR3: TGCAGTGCCCCGGGACGCCACTCTGGAAACACCATATATTTT. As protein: CSAPGRHSGNTIYF.

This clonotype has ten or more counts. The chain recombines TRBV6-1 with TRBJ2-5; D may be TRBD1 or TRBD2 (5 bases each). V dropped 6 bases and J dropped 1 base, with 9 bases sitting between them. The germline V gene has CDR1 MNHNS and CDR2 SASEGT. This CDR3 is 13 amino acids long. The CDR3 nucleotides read TGTGCCAGCAGCCGGGGCCTCCAAGAGACCCAGTACTTC. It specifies CASSRGLQETQYF.

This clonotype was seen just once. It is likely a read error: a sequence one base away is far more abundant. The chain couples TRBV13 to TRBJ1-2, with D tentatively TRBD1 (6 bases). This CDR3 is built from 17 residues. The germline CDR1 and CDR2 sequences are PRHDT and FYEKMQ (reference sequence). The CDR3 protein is CTSSEALAQGANYGYTF. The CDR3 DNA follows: TGTACCAGCAGTGAAGCGCTTGCACAGGGAGCTAACTATGGCTACACCTTC. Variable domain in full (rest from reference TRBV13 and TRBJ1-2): AAGVIQSPRHLIKEKRETATLKCYPIPRHDTVYWYQQGPGQDPQFLISFYEKMQSDKGSIPDRFSAQQFSDYHSELNMSSLELGDSALYFCTSSEALAQGANYGYTFGSGTRLTVV.

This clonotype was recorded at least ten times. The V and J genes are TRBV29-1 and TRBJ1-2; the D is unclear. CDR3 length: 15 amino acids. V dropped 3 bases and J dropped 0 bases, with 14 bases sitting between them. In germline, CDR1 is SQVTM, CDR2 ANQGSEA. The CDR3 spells CSVEPSRGANYGYTF. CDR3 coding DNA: TGCAGCGTTGAGCCCTCCCGGGGAGCTAACTATGGCTACACCTTC.

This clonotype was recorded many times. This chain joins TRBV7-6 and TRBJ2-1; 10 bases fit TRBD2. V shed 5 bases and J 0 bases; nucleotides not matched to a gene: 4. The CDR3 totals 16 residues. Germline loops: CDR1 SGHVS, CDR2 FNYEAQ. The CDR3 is CASSPGTSASYNEQFF. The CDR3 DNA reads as TGTGCCAGCAGCCCTGGGACTAGCGCCTCCTACAATGAGCAGTTCTTC.

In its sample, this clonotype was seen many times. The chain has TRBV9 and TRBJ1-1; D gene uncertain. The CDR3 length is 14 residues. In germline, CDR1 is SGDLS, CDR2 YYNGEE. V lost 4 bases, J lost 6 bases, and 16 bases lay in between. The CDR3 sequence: CASSPLGGSAEAFF. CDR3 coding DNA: TGTGCCAGCAGCCCCTTGGGAGGGTCGGCTGAAGCTTTCTTT.

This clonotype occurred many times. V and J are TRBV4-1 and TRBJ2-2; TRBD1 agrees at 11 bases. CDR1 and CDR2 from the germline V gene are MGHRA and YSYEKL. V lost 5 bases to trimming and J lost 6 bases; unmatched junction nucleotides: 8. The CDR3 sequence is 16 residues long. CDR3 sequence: CASSLGQGEVAGELFF. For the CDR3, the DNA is TGCGCCAGCAGCTTGGGACAGGGGGAAGTTGCCGGGGAGCTGTTTTTT.

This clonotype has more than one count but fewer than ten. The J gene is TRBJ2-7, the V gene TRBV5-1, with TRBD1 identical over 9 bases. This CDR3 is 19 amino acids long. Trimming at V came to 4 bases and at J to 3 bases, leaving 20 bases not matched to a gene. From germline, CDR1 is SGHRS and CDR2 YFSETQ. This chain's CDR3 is CASSPVGPLRTGEDYEQYF. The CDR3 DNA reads TGCGCCAGCAGCCCCGTGGGCCCGTTGAGGACAGGGGAAGACTACGAGCAGTACTTC.